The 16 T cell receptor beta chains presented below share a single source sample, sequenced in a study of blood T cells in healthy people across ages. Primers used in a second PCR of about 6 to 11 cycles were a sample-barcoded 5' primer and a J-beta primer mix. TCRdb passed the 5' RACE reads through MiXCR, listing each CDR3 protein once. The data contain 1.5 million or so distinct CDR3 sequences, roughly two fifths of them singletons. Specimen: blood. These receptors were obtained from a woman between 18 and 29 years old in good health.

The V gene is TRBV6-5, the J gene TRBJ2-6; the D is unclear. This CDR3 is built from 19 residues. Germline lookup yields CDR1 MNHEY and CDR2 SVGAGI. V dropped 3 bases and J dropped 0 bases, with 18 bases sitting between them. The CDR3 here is CASSYWAQHLHSGANVLTF. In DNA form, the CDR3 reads TGTGCCAGCAGTTATTGGGCACAGCATCTCCACTCTGGGGCCAACGTCCTGACTTTC.

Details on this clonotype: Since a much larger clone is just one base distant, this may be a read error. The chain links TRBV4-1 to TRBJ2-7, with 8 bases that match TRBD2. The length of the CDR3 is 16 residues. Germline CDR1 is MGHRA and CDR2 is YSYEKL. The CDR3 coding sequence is TGCGCCAGCAACCAAGATTGGTTAGCGGGGCCCTACGAGCAGTACTTC. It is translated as CASNQDWLAGPYEQYF.

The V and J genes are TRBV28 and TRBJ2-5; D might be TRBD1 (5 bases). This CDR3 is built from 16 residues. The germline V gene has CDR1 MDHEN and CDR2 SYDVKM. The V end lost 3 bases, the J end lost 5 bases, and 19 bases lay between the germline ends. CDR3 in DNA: TGTGCCAGCAGTTTCCCCCATGCAGGGAAGTTGGAGACCCAGTACTTC. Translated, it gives CASSFPHAGKLETQYF.

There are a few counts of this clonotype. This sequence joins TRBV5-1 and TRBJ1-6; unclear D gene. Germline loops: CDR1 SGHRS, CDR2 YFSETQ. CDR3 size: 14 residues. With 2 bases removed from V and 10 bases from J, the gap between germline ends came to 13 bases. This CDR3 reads CASSLTATSSPLHF. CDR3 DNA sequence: TGCGCCAGCAGCTTAACAGCGACGTCCTCACCCCTCCACTTT.

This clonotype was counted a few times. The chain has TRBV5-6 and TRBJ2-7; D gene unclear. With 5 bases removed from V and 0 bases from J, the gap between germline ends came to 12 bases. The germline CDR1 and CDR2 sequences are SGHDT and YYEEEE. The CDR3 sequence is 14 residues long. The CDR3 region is CASRFSALSYEQYF. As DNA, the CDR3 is TGTGCCAGCAGATTTTCCGCCCTCTCCTACGAGCAGTACTTC.

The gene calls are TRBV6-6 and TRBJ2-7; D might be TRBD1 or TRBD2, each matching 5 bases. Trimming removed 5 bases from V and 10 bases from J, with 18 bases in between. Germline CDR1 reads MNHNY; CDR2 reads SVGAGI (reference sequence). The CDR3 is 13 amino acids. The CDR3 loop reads CASSNEGPNNQYF. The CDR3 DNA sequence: TGTGCCAGCAGTAACGAGGGGCCGAACAATCAGTACTTC.

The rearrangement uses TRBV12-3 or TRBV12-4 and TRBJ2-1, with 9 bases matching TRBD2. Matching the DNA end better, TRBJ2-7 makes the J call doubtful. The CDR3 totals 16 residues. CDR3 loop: CASSFVAGDLYNEQYF. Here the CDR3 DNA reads TGTGCCAGCAGTTTCGTAGCGGGAGATTTGTACAATGAGCAGTACTTC.

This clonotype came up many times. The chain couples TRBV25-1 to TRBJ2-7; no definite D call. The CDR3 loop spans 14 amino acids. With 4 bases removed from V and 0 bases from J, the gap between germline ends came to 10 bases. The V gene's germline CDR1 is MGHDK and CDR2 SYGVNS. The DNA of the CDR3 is TGTGCCAGCAGTGGGGGATGGGGCTCCTACGAGCAGTACTTC. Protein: CASSGGWGSYEQYF.

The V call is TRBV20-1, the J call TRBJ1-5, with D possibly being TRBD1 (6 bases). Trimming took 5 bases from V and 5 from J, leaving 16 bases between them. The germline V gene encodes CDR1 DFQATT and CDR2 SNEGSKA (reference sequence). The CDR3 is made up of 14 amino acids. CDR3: CSALGAGDDQPQHF. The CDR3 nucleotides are TGCAGTGCTCTCGGAGCAGGGGACGATCAGCCCCAGCATTTT.

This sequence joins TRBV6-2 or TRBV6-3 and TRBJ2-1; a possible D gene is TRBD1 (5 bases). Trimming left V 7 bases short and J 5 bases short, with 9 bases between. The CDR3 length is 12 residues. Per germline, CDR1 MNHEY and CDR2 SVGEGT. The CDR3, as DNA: TGTGCCAGCACCCTAGGGGACAATGAGCAGTTCTTC. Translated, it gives CASTLGDNEQFF.

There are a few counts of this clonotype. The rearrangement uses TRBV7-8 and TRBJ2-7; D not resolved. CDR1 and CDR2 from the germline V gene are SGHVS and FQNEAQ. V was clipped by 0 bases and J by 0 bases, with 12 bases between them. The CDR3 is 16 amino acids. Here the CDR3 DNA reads TGTGCCAGCAGCTTAGCTGTCTGGGCCACCTCCTACGAGCAGTACTTC. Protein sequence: CASSLAVWATSYEQYF.

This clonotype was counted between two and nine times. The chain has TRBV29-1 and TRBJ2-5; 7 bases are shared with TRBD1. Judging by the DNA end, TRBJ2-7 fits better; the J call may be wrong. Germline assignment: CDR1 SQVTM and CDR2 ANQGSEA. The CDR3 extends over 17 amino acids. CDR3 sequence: CSVTGAVDGTNWDEQYF. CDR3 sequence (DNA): TGCAGCGTTACAGGGGCCGTGGACGGTACTAATTGGGACGAGCAGTACTTC.

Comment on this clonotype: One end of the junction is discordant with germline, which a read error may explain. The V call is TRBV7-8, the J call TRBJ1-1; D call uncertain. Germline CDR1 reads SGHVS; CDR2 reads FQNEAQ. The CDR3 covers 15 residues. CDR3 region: CASSLDSMGTTEAFF. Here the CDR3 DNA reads TGTGCCAGTAGCTTGGACTCAATGGGAACCACTGAAGCTTTCTTT.

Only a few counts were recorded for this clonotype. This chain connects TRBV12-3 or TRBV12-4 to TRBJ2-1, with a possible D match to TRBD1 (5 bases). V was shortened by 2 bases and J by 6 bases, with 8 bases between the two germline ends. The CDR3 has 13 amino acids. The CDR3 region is CASSLSDTNEQFF. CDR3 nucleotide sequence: TGTGCCAGCAGTTTATCGGACACCAATGAGCAGTTCTTC.

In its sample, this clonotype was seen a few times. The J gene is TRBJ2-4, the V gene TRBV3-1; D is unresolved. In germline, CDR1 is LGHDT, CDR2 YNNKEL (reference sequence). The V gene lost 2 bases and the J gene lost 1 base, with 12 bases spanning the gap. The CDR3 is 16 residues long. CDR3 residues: CASSQTYSKAKNIQYF. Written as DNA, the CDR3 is TGTGCCAGCAGCCAAACCTACAGCAAGGCCAAAAACATTCAGTACTTC.

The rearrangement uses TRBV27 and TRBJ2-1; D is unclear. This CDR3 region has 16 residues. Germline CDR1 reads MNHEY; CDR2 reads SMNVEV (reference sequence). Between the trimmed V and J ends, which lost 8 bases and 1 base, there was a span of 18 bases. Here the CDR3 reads CASAPASTSSYNEQFF. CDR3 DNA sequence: TGTGCCAGCGCCCCCGCATCAACCTCGTCCTACAATGAGCAGTTCTTC.